The sequence of this TCR beta chain was determined in a study of cytomegalovirus exposure and HLA in healthy donors. CDR3 length equals 13 residues. Germline CDR1 is GTSNPN and CDR2 is SVGIG (reference sequence). V was cut by 3 bases and J by 1 base, with 9 bases left in between. The PCR used 60 Vbeta and 13 Jbeta primers. Sequencing was performed with immunoSEQ multiplex PCR; in TCRdb, only in-frame clones are kept and a portion is missing. The sample yields more than 95,000 clones, less than 80% seen once. In regard to this clone: Its antigen is unknown.

General study points: The availability of immune exposure information extended only to CMV serostatus. Researchers reported in a later analysis that a missense DCLRE1C variant was tied to TCR beta V- and J-gene trimming. Many donors carried some public TCRs, although rarity characterized most TCR sequences.

The gene calls are TRBV30 and TRBJ1-1; TRBD1 might be the D (5 bases). Specimen: PBMCs. This receptor was identified in a woman aged 45-60 years in good health and CMV-seropositive. CDR3 bases: TGTGCCTGGAGAAGACAGACGAACACTGAAGCTTTCTTT. This codes for CAWRRQTNTEAFF.